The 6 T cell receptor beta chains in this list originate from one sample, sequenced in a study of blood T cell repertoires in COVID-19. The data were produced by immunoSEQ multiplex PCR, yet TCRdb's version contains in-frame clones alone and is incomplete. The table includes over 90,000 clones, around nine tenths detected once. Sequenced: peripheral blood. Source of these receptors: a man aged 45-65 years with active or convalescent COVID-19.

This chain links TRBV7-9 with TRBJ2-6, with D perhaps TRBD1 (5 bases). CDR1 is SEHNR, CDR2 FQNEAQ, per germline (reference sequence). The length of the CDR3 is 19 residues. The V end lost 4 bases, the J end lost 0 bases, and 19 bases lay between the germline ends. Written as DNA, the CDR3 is TGTGCCAGCAGCTCTCGGTTAGACAGACTCCTCTCTGGGGCCAACGTCCTGACTTTC. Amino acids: CASSSRLDRLLSGANVLTF.

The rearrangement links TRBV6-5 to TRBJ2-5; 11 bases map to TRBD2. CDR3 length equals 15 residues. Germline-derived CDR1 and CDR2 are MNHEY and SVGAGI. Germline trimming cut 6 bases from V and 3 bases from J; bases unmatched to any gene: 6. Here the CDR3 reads CASRALGLAEETQYF. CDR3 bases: TGTGCCAGCAGGGCCCTGGGACTAGCGGAAGAGACCCAGTACTTC.

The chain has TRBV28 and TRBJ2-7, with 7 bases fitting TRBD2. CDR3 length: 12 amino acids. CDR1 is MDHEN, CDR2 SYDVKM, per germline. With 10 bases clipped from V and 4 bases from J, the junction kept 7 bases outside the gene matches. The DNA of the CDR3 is TGTGCCACCAATCTCGGGGGGTACGAGCAGTACTTC. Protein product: CATNLGGYEQYF.

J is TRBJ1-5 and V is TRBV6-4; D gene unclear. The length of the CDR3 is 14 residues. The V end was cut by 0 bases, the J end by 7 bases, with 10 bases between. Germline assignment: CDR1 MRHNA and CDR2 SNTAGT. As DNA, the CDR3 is TGTGCCAGCAGTGACTCTGGAGGGTCACAGCCCCAGCATTTT. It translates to CASSDSGGSQPQHF.

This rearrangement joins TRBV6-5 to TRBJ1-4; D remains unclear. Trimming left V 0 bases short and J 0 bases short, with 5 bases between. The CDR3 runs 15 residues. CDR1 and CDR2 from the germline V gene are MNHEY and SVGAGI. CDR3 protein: CASSYSGTTNEKLFF. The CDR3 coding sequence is TGTGCCAGCAGTTACTCCGGGACAACTAATGAAAAACTGTTTTTT.

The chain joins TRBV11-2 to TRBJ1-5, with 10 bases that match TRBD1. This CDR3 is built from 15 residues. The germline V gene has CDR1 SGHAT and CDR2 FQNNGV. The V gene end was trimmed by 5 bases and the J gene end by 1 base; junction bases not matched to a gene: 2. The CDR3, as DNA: TGTGCCAGCAGCCGGGACAGGGGAAGCAATCAGCCCCAGCATTTT. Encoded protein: CASSRDRGSNQPQHF. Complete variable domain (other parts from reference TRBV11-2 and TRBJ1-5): EAGVAQSPRYKIIEKRQSVAFWCNPISGHATLYWYQQILGQGPKLLIQFQNNGVVDDSQLPKDRFSAERLKGVDSTLKIQPAKLEDSAVYLCASSRDRGSNQPQHFGDGTRLSIL.